These 5 T cell receptor beta chains originate from one sample sequenced in a study of vaccination effects on CD4 cells after COVID-19. Data came from immunoSEQ multiplex PCR; TCRdb stores just in-frame clones and leaves some out. The sample contains about 45,000 clones, roughly 72% of which appear only once. Cells that had been cultured for less than eleven days were the source of isolated CD4+ T cells. Antigens of these TCRs are unknown. The source material was CD4+ T cells from PBMCs cultured without peptide, sampled before COVID-19 vaccination. The receptors shown here come from a human donor who had a prior SARS-CoV-2 infection.

The chain employs TRBV12-5 and TRBJ1-5; D unclear. Germline V gene data show CDR1 as LGHNT and CDR2 as FRNRAP. The germline V and J ends were trimmed by 0 bases and 3 bases, with 15 bases remaining between them. This CDR3 has 17 amino acids. The CDR3 sequence: CASGLVSVWQNNQPQHF. As DNA, the CDR3 is TGTGCTAGTGGTTTGGTATCGGTTTGGCAGAACAATCAGCCCCAGCATTTT.

The chain uses TRBV9 and TRBJ2-7; D is possibly TRBD1 or TRBD2 (5 bases each). Germline V gives CDR1 SGDLS, CDR2 YYNGEE. The V end was cut by 4 bases, the J end by 5 bases, with 22 bases between. The CDR3 consists of 16 residues. DNA for the CDR3: TGTGCCAGCAGCCCCACCGGGACGTTGTACTCGCACGAGCAGTACTTC. Translating it yields CASSPTGTLYSHEQYF.

The V and J genes are TRBV2 and TRBJ1-4; TRBD1 agrees at 7 bases. J lost 5 bases, V lost 6 bases, and 9 bases had no gene match. The V gene's germline CDR1 is SNHLY and CDR2 FYNNEI. The CDR3 covers 15 residues. The CDR3 is CASRDSGQLNEKLFF. The CDR3 DNA reads TGTGCCAGCAGAGATTCGGGACAGCTAAATGAAAAACTGTTTTTT.

The gene calls are TRBV18 and TRBJ1-1; D call uncertain. Between the trimmed V and J ends, which lost 3 bases and 1 base, there was a span of 3 bases. The CDR3 runs 12 residues. CDR1 is KGHSH, CDR2 LQKENI, per germline. CDR3 sequence (DNA): TGTGCCAGCTCACCTCAGAACACTGAAGCTTTCTTT. As protein: CASSPQNTEAFF.

CDR3 residues: CASSFPGGEKLFF. The CDR3 nucleotides read TGTGCCAGCAGTTTTCCAGGGGGTGAAAAACTGTTTTTT. The genes are TRBV6-5 and TRBJ1-4; 7 nucleotides match TRBD1. CDR1 MNHEY and CDR2 SVGAGI come from the germline V gene. This CDR3 region has 13 residues. The V segment lost 4 bases and the J segment 7 bases; nucleotides outside the gene matches: 3.